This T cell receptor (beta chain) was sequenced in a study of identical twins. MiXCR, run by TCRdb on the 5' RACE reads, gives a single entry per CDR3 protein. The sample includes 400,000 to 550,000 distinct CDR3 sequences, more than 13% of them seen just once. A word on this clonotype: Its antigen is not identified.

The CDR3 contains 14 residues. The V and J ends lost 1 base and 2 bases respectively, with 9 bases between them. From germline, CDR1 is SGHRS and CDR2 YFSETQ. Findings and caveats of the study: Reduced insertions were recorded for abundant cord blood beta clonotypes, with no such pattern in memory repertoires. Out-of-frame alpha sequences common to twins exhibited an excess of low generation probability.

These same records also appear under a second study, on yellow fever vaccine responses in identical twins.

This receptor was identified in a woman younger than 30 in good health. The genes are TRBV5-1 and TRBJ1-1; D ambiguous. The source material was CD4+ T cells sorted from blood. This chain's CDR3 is CASSLSPGNTEAFF. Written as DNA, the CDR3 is TGCGCCAGCAGCTTGTCCCCGGGAAACACTGAAGCTTTCTTT.